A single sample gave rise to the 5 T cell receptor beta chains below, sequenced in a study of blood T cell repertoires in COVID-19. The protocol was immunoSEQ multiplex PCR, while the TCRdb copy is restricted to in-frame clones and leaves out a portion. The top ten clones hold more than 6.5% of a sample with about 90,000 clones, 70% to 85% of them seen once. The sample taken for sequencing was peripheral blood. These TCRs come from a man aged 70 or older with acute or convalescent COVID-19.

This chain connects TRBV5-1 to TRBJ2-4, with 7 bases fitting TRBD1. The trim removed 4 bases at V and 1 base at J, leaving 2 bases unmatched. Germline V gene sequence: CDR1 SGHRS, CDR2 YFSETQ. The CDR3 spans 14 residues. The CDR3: CASSPTGAKNIQYF. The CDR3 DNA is TGCGCCAGCAGCCCGACAGGGGCCAAAAACATTCAGTACTTC.

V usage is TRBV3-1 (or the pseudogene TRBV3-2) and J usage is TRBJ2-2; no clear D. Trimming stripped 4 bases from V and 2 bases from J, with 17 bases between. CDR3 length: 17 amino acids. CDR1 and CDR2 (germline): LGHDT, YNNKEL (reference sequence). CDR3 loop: CASSRGSQSINTGELFF. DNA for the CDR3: TGTGCCAGCAGCCGCGGAAGTCAGAGCATAAACACCGGGGAGCTGTTTTTT.

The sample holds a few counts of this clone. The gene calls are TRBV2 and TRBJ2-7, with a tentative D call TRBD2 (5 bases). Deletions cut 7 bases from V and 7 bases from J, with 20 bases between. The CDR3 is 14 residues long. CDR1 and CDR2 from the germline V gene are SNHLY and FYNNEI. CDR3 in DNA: TGTGCCAGCACTAGCCTGAGGGCGCAGCAGGAGCAGTACTTC. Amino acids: CASTSLRAQQEQYF.

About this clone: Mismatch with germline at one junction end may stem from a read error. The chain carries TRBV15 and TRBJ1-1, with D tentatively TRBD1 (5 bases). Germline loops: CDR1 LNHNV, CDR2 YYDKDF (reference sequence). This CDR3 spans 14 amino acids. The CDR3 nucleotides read TGTGCCACCAGAAGAGGCAGGGTGAACACTGAAGCTTTCTTT. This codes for CATRRGRVNTEAFF.

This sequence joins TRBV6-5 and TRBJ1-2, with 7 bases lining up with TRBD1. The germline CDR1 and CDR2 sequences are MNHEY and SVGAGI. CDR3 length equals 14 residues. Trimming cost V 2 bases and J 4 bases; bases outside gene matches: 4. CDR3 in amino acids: CASSYVQGSYGYTF. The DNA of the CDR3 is TGTGCCAGCAGTTACGTACAGGGGTCCTATGGCTACACCTTC.